This paragraph covers one T cell receptor (beta chain) sequence. Its antigen remains unidentified. Diagnoses were established from clinical symptoms, serum thyroxine, TRAb, thyroid ultrasound and orbital computed tomography. This CDR3 contains 15 residues. Germline V gene data show CDR1 as SGDLS and CDR2 as YYNGEE. Trimming removed 0 bases from V and 4 bases from J, with 10 bases in between. These data belong to a study of Graves' ophthalmopathy and Graves' hyperthyroidism. Study results and caveats: The model's prediction of ophthalmopathy progression had approximately 71% sensitivity and 72% to 80% specificity. Most expanded thyroid clonotypes above 0.001 frequency also appeared in blood.

TCR beta CDR3 regions were amplified from RNA transcripts. An opening RT-PCR round employed HTBI primers and preceded a second-round multiplex PCR. Using its own MiXCR run on the multiplex PCR reads, TCRdb lists one record per CDR3 protein. The table shows over a million distinct CDR3 sequences, with 35% to 40% occurring only once. J is TRBJ2-2 and V is TRBV9; the D is unclear. This TCR was sampled from an adult man with Graves' hyperthyroidism. The sequencing input was peripheral blood or thyroid tissue (not recorded which). The CDR3 nucleotides are TGTGCCAGCAGCGTAGAAGGGTTGAGCACCGGGGAGCTGTTTTTT. It specifies CASSVEGLSTGELFF.